This section outlines one TCR beta chain sequence together with its context. Antigen specificity is unknown. Using immunoSEQ multiplex PCR, the repertoire was profiled, and TCRdb retains in-frame clones only, with some absent. This sample has 99,000 or so clones; around 90% occur once, and the top ten carry around 8.7%. The CDR3 sequence is 16 residues long. Germline assignment: CDR1 MNHEY and CDR2 SMNVEV (reference sequence). Trimming took 3 bases from V and 8 from J; bases not matched to a gene: 5. The data stem from a study of T cell responses to AZD1222 COVID-19 vaccine. Study findings and constraints: Variant regions that are unmutated are reportedly the target of nearly half of spike-specific TCRs.

Sequencing was performed on peripheral blood, taken on day 0 of AZD1222 vaccination. The source of this sequence is an adult in good health. The rearrangement joins TRBV27 to TRBJ2-1; 15 bases agree with TRBD2. CDR3 DNA: TGTGCCAGCAGTTTCCGGACTAGCGGGGGGGCGCATGAGCAGTTCTTC. Translated: CASSFRTSGGAHEQFF.